The 28 T cell receptor beta chains below all came from one sample that was sequenced in a study of PD-L1 blockade in urothelial cancer. Assay: immunoSEQ multiplex PCR; the TCRdb copy retains only in-frame clones and omits some. This table has over 40,000 clones, around 82% appearing once. The source was PBMCs, collected around atezolizumab (anti-PD-L1) treatment. These receptors were collected from a man in his 70s with urothelial cancer.

The rearrangement links TRBV5-4 to TRBJ1-3; D is possibly TRBD1 (5 bases). Germline CDR1 SGHNT, CDR2 YYREEE (reference sequence). The CDR3 length is 13 residues. V was clipped by 2 bases and J by 4 bases, with 7 bases between them. CDR3 protein: CASSFRQGNTIYF. For the CDR3, the DNA is TGTGCCAGCAGCTTCAGACAGGGAAACACCATATATTTT.

The chain couples TRBV5-1 to TRBJ1-1, with 11 nucleotides matching TRBD1. V shed 4 bases, J shed 1 base, and the junction held 6 bases outside the gene matches. The CDR3 loop spans 16 amino acids. Germline V gene data show CDR1 as SGHRS and CDR2 as YFSETQ. CDR3: CASSETGTGGNTEAFF. The CDR3 coding sequence is TGCGCCAGCAGCGAAACCGGGACAGGGGGGAACACTGAAGCTTTCTTT.

This chain uses TRBV4-2 with TRBJ1-2; no clear D gene. Per germline, CDR1 LGHNA and CDR2 YNFKEQ. The CDR3 has 13 amino acids. V was shortened by 0 bases and J by 8 bases, with 10 bases between the two germline ends. CDR3 in amino acids: CASSQEGLTGYTF. CDR3 nucleotide sequence: TGTGCCAGCAGCCAAGAGGGCCTGACGGGCTACACCTTC.

The chain employs TRBV9 and TRBJ1-1; D is undetermined. The germline V gene encodes CDR1 SGDLS and CDR2 YYNGEE. CDR3 length equals 15 residues. V lost 4 bases and J 5 bases, leaving 18 bases between the germline ends. The CDR3 spells CASSPTLDLRTEAFF. The DNA for the CDR3 is TGTGCCAGCAGCCCGACACTCGATCTTCGGACTGAAGCTTTCTTT.

The genes are TRBV5-1 and TRBJ1-2; no definite D call. The V end was cut by 5 bases, the J end by 3 bases, with 14 bases between. CDR3 length equals 14 residues. Per germline, CDR1 SGHRS and CDR2 YFSETQ. The CDR3 here is CASRSQEGYYGYTF. The CDR3 nucleotides read TGCGCCAGCAGGTCTCAAGAGGGCTACTATGGCTACACCTTC.

This clone was seen more than once but under ten times. The chain employs TRBV19 and TRBJ1-1, with a weak D call TRBD1 (6 bases). This CDR3 comprises 14 residues. CDR1 and CDR2 (germline): LNHDA, SQIVND (reference sequence). The V and J ends lost 4 bases and 3 bases respectively, with 12 bases between them. Here the CDR3 reads CASSNRAGYTEAFF. CDR3 nucleotide sequence: TGTGCCAGTAGTAACAGGGCAGGGTACACTGAAGCTTTCTTT.

This clone was observed a handful of times. The V call is TRBV7-9, the J call TRBJ1-4; D gene ambiguous. CDR1 is SEHNR, CDR2 FQNEAQ, per germline (reference sequence). The CDR3 covers 15 residues. V lost 1 base and J 8 bases, leaving 14 bases between the germline ends. This chain's CDR3 is CASSLGEGRSEKLFF. CDR3 DNA: TGTGCCAGCAGCTTAGGGGAGGGTCGGAGCGAAAAACTGTTTTTT.

V and J are TRBV30 and TRBJ1-2; perhaps TRBD1 as D (5 bases). Trimming left V 3 bases short and J 0 bases short, with 8 bases between. In germline, CDR1 is GTSNPN, CDR2 SVGIG (reference sequence). The CDR3 has 13 amino acids. The CDR3 loop is CAWSLQANYGYTF. CDR3 nucleotide sequence: TGTGCCTGGAGCCTACAGGCTAACTATGGCTACACCTTC.

This chain links TRBV11-2 with TRBJ1-1; perhaps TRBD1 as D (5 bases). The V end was cut by 1 base, the J end by 4 bases, with 10 bases between. The CDR3 runs to 14 residues. Germline V gene sequence: CDR1 SGHAT, CDR2 FQNNGV. The CDR3 nucleotides are TGTGCCAGCAGCTTAGGGGGGGTGGGCACTGAAGCTTTCTTT. It translates to CASSLGGVGTEAFF.

J is TRBJ2-2 and V is TRBV5-3, with D perhaps TRBD1 (5 bases). TRBV5-3 counts as an open reading frame of uncertain function. The CDR3 loop spans 13 amino acids. V dropped 10 bases and J dropped 1 base, with 11 bases sitting between them. The CDR3, as DNA: TGTGCCGGGAATACAGGGAACACCGGGGAGCTGTTTTTT. Translating gives CAGNTGNTGELFF.

The gene calls are TRBV10-3 and TRBJ2-1, with TRBD1 matching over 9 bases. Losses at the gene ends were 6 bases for V and 3 bases for J; bases not matched to a gene: 12. CDR1 ENHRY and CDR2 SYGVKD come from the germline V gene. The length of the CDR3 is 17 residues. The CDR3 spells CAISRPGTGRDYNEQFF. The DNA for the CDR3 is TGTGCCATCAGCCGTCCCGGGACAGGGAGGGACTACAATGAGCAGTTCTTC.

CDR3 nucleotides: TGTGCCAGCAGCTTATCGTACAGGGTAACGGCCGGGGAGCTGTTTTTT. Its protein product is CASSLSYRVTAGELFF. The chain uses TRBV7-2 and TRBJ2-2; D is perhaps TRBD1 (6 bases). Trimming stripped 2 bases from V and 6 bases from J, with 16 bases between. The germline CDR1 and CDR2 sequences are SGHTA and FQGNSA. The length of the CDR3 is 16 residues.

The J gene is TRBJ1-1, the V gene TRBV6-5, with D perhaps matching TRBD1 (6 bases). Germline V gives CDR1 MNHEY, CDR2 SVGAGI. The V and J ends lost 0 bases and 5 bases respectively, with 7 bases between them. The CDR3 length is 13 residues. CDR3 in DNA: TGTGCCAGCAGTTACTCGAGGGGGACTGAAGCTTTCTTT. Encoded protein: CASSYSRGTEAFF.

This sequence joins TRBV10-3 and TRBJ1-1; no clear D gene. CDR1 is ENHRY and CDR2 is SYGVKD in the germline V gene. Trimming took off 4 bases at V and 2 bases at J, with 14 bases between the two ends. The CDR3 runs to 15 residues. The CDR3 loop reads CAISVDRGANTEAFF. The CDR3 DNA reads TGTGCCATCAGTGTCGATCGGGGTGCAAACACTGAAGCTTTCTTT.

This clone is a singleton in its sample. The chain joins TRBV18 to TRBJ1-5, with 7 bases matching TRBD1. This CDR3 comprises 16 residues. V was clipped by 1 base and J by 1 base; unmatched bases: 4. Germline lookup yields CDR1 KGHSH and CDR2 LQKENI. CDR3 region: CASSPQTGASNQPQHF. As DNA, the CDR3 is TGTGCCAGCTCACCACAAACAGGGGCGAGCAATCAGCCCCAGCATTTT. The complete variable domain, with remaining parts taken from reference TRBV18 and TRBJ1-5, reads NAGVMQNPRHLVRRRGQEARLRCSPMKGHSHVYWYRQLPEEGLKFMVYLQKENIIDESGMPKERFSAEFPKEGPSILRIQQVVRGDSAAYFCASSPQTGASNQPQHFGDGTRLSIL.

This chain joins TRBV7-3 and TRBJ2-1; TRBD2 agrees at 8 bases. V lost 4 bases to trimming and J lost 2 bases; unmatched junction nucleotides: 4. Germline V gene data show CDR1 as SGHTA and CDR2 as FQGTGA. CDR3 length equals 15 residues. This CDR3 reads CASSSSGGPYNEQFF. For the CDR3, the DNA is TGTGCCAGCAGCTCGAGCGGGGGCCCCTACAATGAGCAGTTCTTC. The whole variable domain, filled in from reference TRBV7-3 and TRBJ2-1, reads GAGVSQTPSNKVTEKGKYVELRCDPISGHTALYWYRQSLGQGPEFLIYFQGTGAADDSGLPNDRFFAVRPEGSVSTLKIQRTERGDSAVYLCASSSSGGPYNEQFFGPGTRLTVL.

DNA of the CDR3: TGTGCCAGCAGTCCCCAGCGGACTGGGAAAGAGACCCAGTACTTC. It is translated as CASSPQRTGKETQYF. This rearrangement joins TRBV28 to TRBJ2-5, with a tentative D call TRBD2 (5 bases). V was clipped by 5 bases and J by 3 bases, with 16 bases between them. Germline CDR1 reads MDHEN; CDR2 reads SYDVKM. CDR3 length equals 15 residues.

V usage is TRBV5-6 and J usage is TRBJ2-7; a weak D match, TRBD1 (7 bases). CDR1 and CDR2 (germline): SGHDT, YYEEEE. There are 15 residues in the CDR3. With 3 bases removed from V and 6 bases from J, the gap between germline ends came to 19 bases. CDR3 coding DNA: TGTGCCAGCAGCTGGAGGGGACAGACCCGAGGCGAGCAGTACTTC. This gives the protein CASSWRGQTRGEQYF.

The chain joins TRBV7-9 to TRBJ1-2; D gene uncertain. Trimming pared 4 bases from V and 3 bases from J, leaving 12 bases between. This CDR3 region has 14 residues. Germline CDR1 is SEHNR and CDR2 is FQNEAQ (reference sequence). This CDR3 reads CASSYSRGDYGYTF. CDR3 nucleotide sequence: TGTGCCAGCAGCTACTCGCGCGGGGACTATGGCTACACCTTC.

The V call is TRBV30, the J call TRBJ1-1; D is unresolved. Germline V CDR1 and CDR2: GTSNPN, SVGIG (reference sequence). There are 11 residues in the CDR3. V lost 0 bases to trimming and J lost 13 bases, with 12 bases between them. The CDR3 loop is CAWSVRPRNFF. CDR3 DNA sequence: TGTGCCTGGAGTGTACGTCCGAGGAATTTCTTT.

The chain carries TRBV15 and TRBJ1-5, with 10 bases aligning to TRBD1. CDR3 length: 14 residues. The V segment lost 8 bases and the J segment 1 base; nucleotides outside the gene matches: 2. Germline CDR1 is LNHNV and CDR2 is YYDKDF (reference sequence). CDR3 nucleotides: TGTGCCACCGAGGACAGGGGGAGCAATCAGCCCCAGCATTTT. Translation: CATEDRGSNQPQHF.

The chain joins TRBV5-8 to TRBJ1-2; D might be TRBD1 (5 bases). V was cut by 6 bases and J by 4 bases, with 13 bases left in between. The CDR3 consists of 13 residues. CDR1 SGHTS and CDR2 YDEGEE come from the germline V gene. CDR3 sequence reads: CASTPGWGYGYTF. CDR3 coding DNA: TGTGCCAGCACCCCAGGGTGGGGCTATGGCTACACCTTC.

The CDR3 DNA is TGTGCCTGCCGGACAGGGGCGCTCTCTGGAAACACCATATATTTT. Protein product: CACRTGALSGNTIYF. The genes are TRBV30 and TRBJ1-3; 9 bases align to TRBD1. J gave up 0 bases and V 6 bases, and 6 bases lay outside the gene matches. Per germline, CDR1 GTSNPN and CDR2 SVGIG (reference sequence). CDR3 length: 15 residues.

This clone has more than one count but fewer than ten. The chain has TRBV30 and TRBJ2-2, with D unclear. The CDR3 has 16 residues. V was clipped by 0 bases and J by 5 bases, with 16 bases between them. Germline-derived CDR1 and CDR2 are GTSNPN and SVGIG (reference sequence). CDR3: CAWSVQSGFYTGELFF. CDR3 DNA: TGTGCCTGGAGTGTACAATCGGGTTTCTATACCGGGGAGCTGTTTTTT.

The V call is TRBV29-1, the J call TRBJ2-2; tentatively, D is TRBD2 (5 bases). There are 13 residues in the CDR3. V lost 5 bases and J 5 bases, leaving 12 bases between the germline ends. Germline V gene sequence: CDR1 SQVTM, CDR2 ANQGSEA. For the CDR3, the DNA is TGCAGCGTTAGGAGATCGGGGACCGGGGAGCTGTTTTTT. Protein product: CSVRRSGTGELFF.

This clone has just a few counts. The J gene is TRBJ1-5, the V gene TRBV6-1, with 8 bases lining up with TRBD1. The CDR3 spans 14 residues. The V gene end was trimmed by 4 bases and the J gene end by 6 bases; junction bases not matched to a gene: 5. CDR1 and CDR2 (germline): MNHNS, SASEGT. The CDR3 protein is CASSGQGAGQPQHF. CDR3 coding DNA: TGTGCCAGCAGTGGGCAGGGGGCAGGTCAGCCCCAGCATTTT.

The rearrangement joins TRBV29-1 to TRBJ2-7; TRBD1 matches 7 bases. Germline CDR1 and CDR2: SQVTM and ANQGSEA. CDR3 length: 13 residues. V gave up 1 base and J gave up 4 bases; unmatched junction bases: 4. In DNA, the CDR3 is TGCAGCGTTGAAGGAAGGGGGCAATACGAGCAGTACTTC. This sequence encodes CSVEGRGQYEQYF.

The V and J genes are TRBV4-1 and TRBJ1-5, with 8 positions matching TRBD1. CDR3 length equals 16 residues. Trimming removed 1 base from V and 6 bases from J; junction bases left unmatched: 8. Germline-derived CDR1 and CDR2 are MGHRA and YSYEKL. CDR3 in amino acids: CASSQGRAGGFQPQHF. In DNA form, the CDR3 reads TGCGCCAGCAGCCAAGGAAGGGCAGGGGGCTTTCAGCCCCAGCATTTT.